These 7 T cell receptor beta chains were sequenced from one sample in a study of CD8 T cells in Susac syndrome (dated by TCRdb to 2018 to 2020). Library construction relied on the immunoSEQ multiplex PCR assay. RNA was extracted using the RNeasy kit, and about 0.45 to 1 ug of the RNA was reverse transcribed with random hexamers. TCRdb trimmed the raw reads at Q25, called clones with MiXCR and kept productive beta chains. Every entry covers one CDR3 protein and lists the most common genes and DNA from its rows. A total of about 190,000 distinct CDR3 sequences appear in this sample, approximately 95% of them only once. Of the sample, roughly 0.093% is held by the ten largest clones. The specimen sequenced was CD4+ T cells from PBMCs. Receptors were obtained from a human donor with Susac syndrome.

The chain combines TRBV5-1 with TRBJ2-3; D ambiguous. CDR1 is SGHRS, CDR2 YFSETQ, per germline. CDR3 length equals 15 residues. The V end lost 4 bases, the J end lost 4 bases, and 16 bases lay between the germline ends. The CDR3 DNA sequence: TGCGCCAGCAGCCCAACCAGTGGACCGTCAGATACGCAGTATTTT. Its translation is CASSPTSGPSDTQYF.

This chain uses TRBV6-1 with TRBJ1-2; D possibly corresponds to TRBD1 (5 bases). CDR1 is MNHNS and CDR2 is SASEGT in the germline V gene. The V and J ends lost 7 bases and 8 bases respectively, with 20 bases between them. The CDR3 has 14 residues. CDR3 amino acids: CASNPGVGTPGYTF. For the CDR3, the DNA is TGTGCCAGCAACCCTGGGGTGGGGACGCCAGGCTACACCTTC.

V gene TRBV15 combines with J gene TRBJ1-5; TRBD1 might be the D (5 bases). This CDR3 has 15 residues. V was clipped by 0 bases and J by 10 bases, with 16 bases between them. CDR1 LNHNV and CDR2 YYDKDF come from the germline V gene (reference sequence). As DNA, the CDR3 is TGTGCCACCAGCAGAGATGCATTGGGGGGGAGACCCCAGCATTTT. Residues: CATSRDALGGRPQHF.

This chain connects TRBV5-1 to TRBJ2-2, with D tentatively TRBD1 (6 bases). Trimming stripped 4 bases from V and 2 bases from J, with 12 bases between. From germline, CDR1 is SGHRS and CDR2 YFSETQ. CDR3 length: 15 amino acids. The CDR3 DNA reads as TGCGCCAGCAGCCCCGGACAGCGAAACACCGGGGAGCTGTTTTTT. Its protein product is CASSPGQRNTGELFF.

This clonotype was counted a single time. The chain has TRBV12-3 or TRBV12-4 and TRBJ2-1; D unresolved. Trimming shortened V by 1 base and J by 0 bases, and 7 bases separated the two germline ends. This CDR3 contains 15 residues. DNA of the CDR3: TGTGCCAGCAGTTTAGTCTATGACTCCTACAATGAGCAGTTCTTC. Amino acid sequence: CASSLVYDSYNEQFF.

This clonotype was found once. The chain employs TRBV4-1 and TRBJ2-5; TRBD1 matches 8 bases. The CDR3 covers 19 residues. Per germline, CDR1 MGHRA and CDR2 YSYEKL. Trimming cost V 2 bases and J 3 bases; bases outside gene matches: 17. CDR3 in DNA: TGCGCCAGCAGCCAACTTAGGGGACAGGCCCAAGCCAATAAAGAGACCCAGTACTTC. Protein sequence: CASSQLRGQAQANKETQYF.

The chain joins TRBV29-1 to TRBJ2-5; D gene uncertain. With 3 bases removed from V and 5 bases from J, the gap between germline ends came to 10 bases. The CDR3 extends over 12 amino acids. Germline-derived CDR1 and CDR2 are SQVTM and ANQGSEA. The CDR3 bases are TGCAGCGTTGATTTCCAACTGGAGACCCAGTACTTC. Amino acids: CSVDFQLETQYF.